What follows are 28 T cell receptor beta chains derived from one specimen sequenced in a study of Tregs in tolerant kidney transplant recipients. The nonmyeloablative bone marrow transplants came from related graft donors, with transient mixed chimerism. The protocol was immunoSEQ multiplex PCR, while the TCRdb copy is restricted to in-frame clones and leaves out a portion. The table records tens of thousands of clones, 93% of them present only once. The material was CD4+ T cells from blood (PBMCs), obtained 12 months after the transplant. The origin of the receptors is a human patient who received a combined kidney and bone marrow transplant. The T cells may partly be graft donor cells.

This sequence joins TRBV19 and TRBJ2-3, with D tentatively TRBD1 (6 bases). The CDR3 sequence is 15 residues long. The germline CDR1 and CDR2 sequences are LNHDA and SQIVND (reference sequence). With 6 bases removed from V and 4 bases from J, the gap between germline ends came to 17 bases. The CDR3 DNA sequence: TGTGCCAGTAGACCCGGGACACTTATCCCAGATACGCAGTATTTT. It codes for CASRPGTLIPDTQYF.

The CDR3 DNA reads TGTGCCAGCAGCTTGACGTTGGGCCCGTACCAAGAGACCCAGTACTTC. As protein: CASSLTLGPYQETQYF. The rearrangement uses TRBV7-9 and TRBJ2-5; D ambiguous. CDR1 is SEHNR, CDR2 FQNEAQ, per germline (reference sequence). The V end was cut by 3 bases, the J end by 0 bases, with 14 bases between. CDR3 length: 16 amino acids.

The chain links TRBV4-1 to TRBJ1-4, with a tentative D call TRBD1 (5 bases). Trimming cost V 5 bases and J 3 bases, with 22 bases left between them. The V gene's germline CDR1 is MGHRA and CDR2 YSYEKL. This CDR3 has 18 residues. The CDR3 is CASSNSFGVGGANEKLFF. DNA for the CDR3: TGCGCCAGCAGCAATAGTTTTGGGGTCGGAGGGGCTAATGAAAAACTGTTTTTT.

V is TRBV7-2 and J is TRBJ1-1; D is ambiguous. The CDR3 contains 15 residues. V was cut by 1 base and J by 1 base, with 10 bases left in between. Germline loops: CDR1 SGHTA, CDR2 FQGNSA. CDR3 nucleotide sequence: TGTGCCAGCAGCTTAGTGGGCAGCCAGAACACTGAAGCTTTCTTT. The encoded protein is CASSLVGSQNTEAFF. Drawing the rest from reference TRBV7-2 and TRBJ1-1, the complete variable domain is GAGVSQSPSNKVTEKGKDVELRCDPISGHTALYWYRQSLGQGLEFLIYFQGNSAPDKSGLPSDRFSAERTGGSVSTLTIQRTQQEDSAVYLCASSLVGSQNTEAFFGQGTRLTVV.

The chain is built from TRBV6-5 and TRBJ2-7; TRBD1 might be the D (5 bases). Between the trimmed V and J ends, which lost 0 bases and 7 bases, there was a span of 7 bases. Germline V gives CDR1 MNHEY, CDR2 SVGAGI. The CDR3 runs 12 residues. CDR3: CASSYSQGEQYF. CDR3 coding DNA: TGTGCCAGCAGTTACTCCCAGGGAGAGCAGTACTTC.

The chain carries TRBV7-3 and TRBJ1-1, with a weak D call TRBD1 (5 bases). There are 14 residues in the CDR3. V lost 0 bases and J lost 1, with 6 bases in between. The germline V gene encodes CDR1 SGHTA and CDR2 FQGTGA. The CDR3 sequence: CASSLTGGNTEAFF. The CDR3 bases are TGTGCCAGCAGCTTAACGGGGGGGAACACTGAAGCTTTCTTT.

This chain's CDR3 is CASSNRNTGELFF. The CDR3, as DNA: TGTGCCAGCAGCAACAGGAACACCGGGGAGCTGTTTTTT. The chain links TRBV7-3 to TRBJ2-2; D not certain. The V end was cut by 5 bases, the J end by 1 base, with 5 bases between. CDR1 is SGHTA, CDR2 FQGTGA, per germline. This CDR3 is 13 amino acids long.

The rearrangement joins TRBV7-9 to TRBJ2-5, with a tentative D call TRBD2 (6 bases). V dropped 0 bases and J dropped 7 bases, with 12 bases sitting between them. The CDR3 loop spans 14 amino acids. Per germline, CDR1 SEHNR and CDR2 FQNEAQ (reference sequence). The CDR3 here is CASSLALIGGTQYF. In DNA form, the CDR3 reads TGTGCCAGCAGCTTAGCGCTGATCGGGGGGACCCAGTACTTC.

This clone was seen once. The CDR3: CASSLRGSGTYNEQFF. CDR3 sequence (DNA): TGCGCCAGCAGCTTGAGAGGTAGCGGAACGTACAATGAGCAGTTCTTC. This chain connects TRBV5-1 to TRBJ2-1, with D possibly matching TRBD2 (6 bases). The ends were cut back, 1 base at V and 4 bases at J, with 15 bases in the middle. The CDR3 loop spans 16 amino acids. Germline V gene data show CDR1 as SGHRS and CDR2 as YFSETQ.

The chain links TRBV7-2 to TRBJ1-5, with a weak D call TRBD1 (5 bases). Trimming took off 1 base at V and 5 bases at J, with 15 bases between the two ends. Germline V CDR1 and CDR2: SGHTA, FQGNSA. CDR3 length: 16 amino acids. The CDR3 DNA reads TGTGCCAGCAGCTTAGTGTGGCAGGGCGGTGATCAGCCCCAGCATTTT. Its translation: CASSLVWQGGDQPQHF. The whole variable domain, remainder taken from reference TRBV7-2 and TRBJ1-5, is GAGVSQSPSNKVTEKGKDVELRCDPISGHTALYWYRQSLGQGLEFLIYFQGNSAPDKSGLPSDRFSAERTGGSVSTLTIQRTQQEDSAVYLCASSLVWQGGDQPQHFGDGTRLSIL.

The CDR3 coding sequence is TGTGCCAGCAGTGAAGGGCCAGGGGGAGACTATGGCTACACCTTC. Translated, it gives CASSEGPGGDYGYTF. This chain joins TRBV6-1 and TRBJ1-2; 7 bases are a match to TRBD1. The length of the CDR3 is 15 residues. The V gene's germline CDR1 is MNHNS and CDR2 SASEGT. The V and J ends lost 1 base and 3 bases, in that order; junction bases with no gene match: 5.

The chain is built from TRBV2 and TRBJ2-7; 9 nucleotides match TRBD2. The junction had 12 bases not matched to a gene; V was cut back by 6 bases and J by 6 bases. The CDR3 is 15 amino acids. The germline V gene encodes CDR1 SNHLY and CDR2 FYNNEI. The CDR3 here is CASRLPGLASGEQYF. The CDR3 DNA sequence: TGTGCCAGCAGGCTCCCGGGACTAGCCAGTGGCGAGCAGTACTTC.

V gene TRBV6-1 combines with J gene TRBJ1-2; tentatively, D is TRBD1 (6 bases). Trimming stripped 8 bases from V and 3 bases from J, with 19 bases between. Germline values: CDR1 MNHNS, CDR2 SASEGT. The CDR3 extends over 15 amino acids. The CDR3 here is CASVTTGYPDYGYTF. CDR3 sequence (DNA): TGTGCCAGCGTGACGACAGGCTACCCAGACTATGGCTACACCTTC.

This chain connects TRBV4-2 to TRBJ2-7; TRBD2 agrees at 10 bases. Germline V gene lookup returns CDR1 LGHNA and CDR2 YNFKEQ. The CDR3 loop spans 15 amino acids. With 4 bases clipped from V and 2 bases from J, the junction kept 5 bases outside the gene matches. The CDR3 bases are TGTGCCAGCAGCCGGAGCGGGGGGGAGCCCTACGAGCAGTACTTC. Its protein product is CASSRSGGEPYEQYF.

The CDR3 DNA sequence: TGTGCCTGGAGTACAGTCCTATCCCAGATCTATGGCTACACCTTC. Its protein is CAWSTVLSQIYGYTF. This chain links TRBV30 with TRBJ1-2, with unresolved D. CDR1 and CDR2 (germline): GTSNPN, SVGIG (reference sequence). The ends were cut back, 2 bases at V and 4 bases at J, with 17 bases in the middle. The length of the CDR3 is 15 residues.

The genes are TRBV4-1 and TRBJ1-2, with 10 bases aligning to TRBD1. In germline, CDR1 is MGHRA, CDR2 YSYEKL. V was clipped by 1 base and J by 2 bases; unmatched bases: 1. This CDR3 is built from 15 residues. DNA for the CDR3: TGCGCCAGCAGCCAAGCGGGACAGGGGAACTATGGCTACACCTTC. As protein: CASSQAGQGNYGYTF.

V and J are TRBV28 and TRBJ2-5; the D gene is possibly TRBD2 (6 bases). There are 15 residues in the CDR3. CDR1 is MDHEN and CDR2 is SYDVKM in the germline V gene. V was clipped by 3 bases and J by 2 bases, with 13 bases between them. This CDR3 reads CASSFVGTRQETQYF. In DNA form, the CDR3 reads TGTGCCAGCAGTTTCGTCGGGACTCGTCAAGAGACCCAGTACTTC.

V usage is TRBV29-1 and J usage is TRBJ2-3; TRBD2 agrees at 8 bases. Germline V gene sequence: CDR1 SQVTM, CDR2 ANQGSEA. With 7 bases clipped from V and 3 bases from J, the junction kept 3 bases outside the gene matches. This CDR3 comprises 12 residues. The CDR3 is CSGGRRTDTQYF. In nucleotides, the CDR3 is TGCAGCGGCGGGAGGCGGACAGATACGCAGTATTTT.

V and J are TRBV12-5 and TRBJ2-1; TRBD2 is a possible D gene (6 bases). The CDR3 runs 12 residues. The V gene's germline CDR1 is LGHNT and CDR2 FRNRAP. Deletions cut 2 bases from V and 10 bases from J, with 9 bases between. In DNA form, the CDR3 reads TGTGCTAGTGGTTTGCAGGGACTGGAGCAGTTCTTC. It specifies CASGLQGLEQFF. Full variable domain (remainder filled in from reference TRBV12-5 and TRBJ2-1): DARVTQTPRHKVTEMGQEVTMRCQPILGHNTVFWYRQTMMQGLELLAYFRNRAPLDDSGMPKDRFSAEMPDATLATLKIQPSEPRDSAVYFCASGLQGLEQFFGPGTRLTVL.

In this sample, this clone turned up once. The V and J genes are TRBV4-1 and TRBJ2-2; TRBD1 matches at 8 bases. J lost 4 bases, V lost 4 bases, and 8 bases had no gene match. The CDR3 spans 16 residues. Germline V gives CDR1 MGHRA, CDR2 YSYEKL. CDR3: CASSRGQGSSTGELFF. The CDR3 nucleotides read TGCGCCAGCAGCCGCGGACAGGGTTCGAGCACCGGGGAGCTGTTTTTT.

This chain connects TRBV7-2 to TRBJ1-3; no clear D. With 1 base removed from V and 0 bases from J, the gap between germline ends came to 7 bases. The CDR3 sequence is 15 residues long. Germline V gives CDR1 SGHTA, CDR2 FQGNSA. Written as DNA, the CDR3 is TGTGCCAGCAGCTTAGTAGATCTCTCTGGAAACACCATATATTTT. Protein: CASSLVDLSGNTIYF.

The rearrangement links TRBV5-1 to TRBJ2-1; 7 nucleotides line up with TRBD2. Germline-derived CDR1 and CDR2 are SGHRS and YFSETQ. CDR3 length: 16 amino acids. Trimming took 0 bases from V and 7 from J; bases not matched to a gene: 10. CDR3 amino acids: CASSLVPGLHINEQFF. CDR3 in DNA: TGCGCCAGCAGCTTGGTACCGGGACTACATATTAATGAGCAGTTCTTC.

This chain joins TRBV9 and TRBJ2-5, with D possibly matching TRBD2 (6 bases). Per germline, CDR1 SGDLS and CDR2 YYNGEE. CDR3 size: 14 residues. V was cut by 4 bases and J by 2 bases, with 12 bases left in between. CDR3 region: CASSPTRLQETQYF. The DNA of the CDR3 is TGTGCCAGCAGCCCGACTAGACTACAAGAGACCCAGTACTTC.

J is TRBJ2-7 and V is TRBV10-3; a possible D gene is TRBD2 (7 bases). Germline loops: CDR1 ENHRY, CDR2 SYGVKD. The CDR3 contains 15 residues. V lost 6 bases and J 0 bases, leaving 15 bases between the germline ends. The CDR3 reads CAIRGGGPSSYEQYF. Here the CDR3 DNA reads TGTGCCATCAGAGGGGGGGGGCCCTCCTCCTACGAGCAGTACTTC.

This rearrangement joins TRBV5-1 to TRBJ2-5, with 7 bases lining up with TRBD2. The trim removed 0 bases at V and 5 bases at J, leaving 10 bases unmatched. The CDR3 contains 16 residues. CDR1 is SGHRS, CDR2 YFSETQ, per germline. CDR3 amino acids: CASSLGASGGRETQYF. DNA of the CDR3: TGCGCCAGCAGCTTGGGGGCTAGCGGAGGAAGGGAGACCCAGTACTTC.

The chain couples TRBV6-5 to TRBJ2-5; 7 bases line up with TRBD2. The length of the CDR3 is 15 residues. Germline trimming cut 2 bases from V and 6 bases from J; bases unmatched to any gene: 9. Germline V gene sequence: CDR1 MNHEY, CDR2 SVGAGI. CDR3 residues: CASSYSRGGLQTQYF. The CDR3 bases are TGTGCCAGCAGTTACAGCCGCGGGGGACTACAGACCCAGTACTTC.

The chain joins TRBV9 to TRBJ2-1; 11 bases align to TRBD2. The CDR3 has 15 residues. The V gene's germline CDR1 is SGDLS and CDR2 YYNGEE. With V trimmed by 4 bases and J by 4 bases, 4 bases remained unmatched. The CDR3 bases are TGTGCCAGCAGCCCGGCTAGCGGGGGGTACAATGAGCAGTTCTTC. Amino acid sequence: CASSPASGGYNEQFF.

The rearrangement joins TRBV11-2 to TRBJ1-2; maybe TRBD1 (6 bases). The CDR3 is 15 residues long. Germline CDR1 reads SGHAT; CDR2 reads FQNNGV. The V end was cut by 1 base, the J end by 8 bases, with 17 bases between. CDR3 amino acids: CASSLGTGQIRGYTF. CDR3 DNA: TGTGCCAGCAGCTTAGGGACCGGACAGATTAGAGGCTACACCTTC.